The 4 T cell receptor beta chains listed next were all sequenced from one sample in a study of cytomegalovirus exposure and HLA in healthy donors. Primers included in the PCR were 60 Vbeta and 13 Jbeta primers. Generated by immunoSEQ multiplex PCR, the TCRdb table keeps only in-frame clones and is missing some. The clone table shows roughly 120,000 clones, with the ten largest holding around 2.9%. Specimen: PBMCs. The receptors stem from a man younger than 40 in good health and CMV-seronegative.

The genes are TRBV7-8 and TRBJ2-1, with a possible D match to TRBD2 (6 bases). From germline, CDR1 is SGHVS and CDR2 FQNEAQ. The CDR3 runs to 12 residues. The ends were cut back, 1 base at V and 8 bases at J, with 6 bases in the middle. CDR3 region: CASSLGGDEQFF. In nucleotides, the CDR3 is TGTGCCAGCAGCTTAGGGGGGGATGAGCAGTTCTTC. The entire variable domain, with the rest obtained from reference TRBV7-8 and TRBJ2-1, is as follows: GAGVSQSPRYKVAKRGQDVALRCDPISGHVSLFWYQQALGQGPEFLTYFQNEAQLDKSGLPSDRFFAERPEGSVSTLKIQRTQQEDSAVYLCASSLGGDEQFFGPGTRLTVL.

This sequence joins TRBV10-2 and TRBJ1-1; D is perhaps TRBD1 (6 bases). Germline CDR1 WSHSY, CDR2 SAAADI. The CDR3 consists of 15 residues. V lost 2 bases and J 5 bases, leaving 15 bases between the germline ends. The CDR3 loop is CASSEGGLGETEAFF. CDR3 DNA sequence: TGCGCCAGCAGTGAGGGGGGCTTGGGGGAAACTGAAGCTTTCTTT.

The J gene is TRBJ1-1, the V gene TRBV6-5; D call uncertain. Per the germline V gene, CDR1 is MNHEY and CDR2 is SVGAGI. Deletions cut 6 bases from V and 3 bases from J, with 8 bases between. CDR3 length: 12 amino acids. For the CDR3, the DNA is TGTGCCAGCAGGGGCAGGTACACTGAAGCTTTCTTT. Encoded protein: CASRGRYTEAFF.

This chain joins TRBV27 and TRBJ2-3, with 7 nucleotides matching TRBD1. Germline CDR1 reads MNHEY; CDR2 reads SMNVEV (reference sequence). The V segment lost 0 bases and the J segment 2 bases; nucleotides outside the gene matches: 5. CDR3 size: 16 residues. CDR3 DNA: TGTGCCAGCAGTTTATCCAGAGGGGGCTTCACAGATACGCAGTATTTT. The encoded protein is CASSLSRGGFTDTQYF.